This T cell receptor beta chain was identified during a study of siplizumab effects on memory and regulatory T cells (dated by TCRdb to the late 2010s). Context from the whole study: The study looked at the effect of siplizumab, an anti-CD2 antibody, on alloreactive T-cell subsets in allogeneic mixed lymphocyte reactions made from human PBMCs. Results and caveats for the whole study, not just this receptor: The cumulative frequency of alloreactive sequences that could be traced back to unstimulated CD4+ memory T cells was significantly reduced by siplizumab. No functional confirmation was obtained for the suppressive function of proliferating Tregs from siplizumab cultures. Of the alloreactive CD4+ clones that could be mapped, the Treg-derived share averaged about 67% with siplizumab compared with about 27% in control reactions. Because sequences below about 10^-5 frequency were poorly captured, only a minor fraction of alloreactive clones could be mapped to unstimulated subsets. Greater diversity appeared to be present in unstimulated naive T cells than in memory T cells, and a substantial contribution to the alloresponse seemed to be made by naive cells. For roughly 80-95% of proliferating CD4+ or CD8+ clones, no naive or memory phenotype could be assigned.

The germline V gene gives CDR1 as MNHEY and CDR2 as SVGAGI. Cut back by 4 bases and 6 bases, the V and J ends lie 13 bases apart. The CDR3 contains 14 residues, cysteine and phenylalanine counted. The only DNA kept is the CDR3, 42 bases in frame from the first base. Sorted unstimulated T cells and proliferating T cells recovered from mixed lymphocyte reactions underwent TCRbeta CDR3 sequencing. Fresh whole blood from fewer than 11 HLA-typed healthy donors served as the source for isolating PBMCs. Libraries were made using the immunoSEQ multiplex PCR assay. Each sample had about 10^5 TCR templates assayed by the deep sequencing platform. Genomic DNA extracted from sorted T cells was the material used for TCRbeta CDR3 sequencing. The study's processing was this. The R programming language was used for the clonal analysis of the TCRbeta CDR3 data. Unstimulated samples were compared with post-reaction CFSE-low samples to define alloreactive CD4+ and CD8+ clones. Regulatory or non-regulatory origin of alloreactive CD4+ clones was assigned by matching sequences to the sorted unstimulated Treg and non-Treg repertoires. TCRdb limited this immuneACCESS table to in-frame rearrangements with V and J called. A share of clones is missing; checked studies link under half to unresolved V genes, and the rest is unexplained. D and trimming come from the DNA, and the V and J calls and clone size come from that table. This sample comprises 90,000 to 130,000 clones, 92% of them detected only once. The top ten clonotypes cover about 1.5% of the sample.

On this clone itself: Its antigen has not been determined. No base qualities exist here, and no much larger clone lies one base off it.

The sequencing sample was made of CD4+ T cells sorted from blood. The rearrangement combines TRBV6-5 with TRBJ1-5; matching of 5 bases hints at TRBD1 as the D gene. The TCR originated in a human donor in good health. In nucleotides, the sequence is TGTGCCAGCAGTTCCCAACCAGGGACTCAGCCCCAGCATTTT. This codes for CASSSQPGTQPQHF.